The 23 T cell receptor beta chains reported below all come from one sample, sequenced in a study of control samples from healthy donors and cancer patients. The table came from immunoSEQ multiplex PCR; TCRdb's copy has only in-frame clones and leaves some out. Among about 51,000 clones listed, roughly nine tenths were seen once. The specimen sequenced was PBMCs. Every receptor here comes from a man in his forties with colorectal cancer.

The chain has TRBV6-6 and TRBJ2-7; D unresolved. With 6 bases removed from V and 2 bases from J, the gap between germline ends came to 5 bases. The CDR3 consists of 11 residues. Germline V gene data show CDR1 as MNHNY and CDR2 as SVGAGI (reference sequence). The CDR3 loop is CASRGPYEQYF. CDR3 nucleotides: TGTGCCAGCAGGGGTCCCTACGAGCAGTACTTC.

This rearrangement joins TRBV10-1 to TRBJ2-7, with 10 bases matching TRBD2. The CDR3 contains 16 residues. The ends lost 1 base at V and 0 bases at J; junction bases unmatched: 3. The germline V gene has CDR1 WNHNN and CDR2 SYGVQD (reference sequence). This chain's CDR3 is CASSEYPSGSSYEQYF. Here the CDR3 DNA reads TGCGCCAGCAGTGAGTACCCTAGCGGGAGCTCCTACGAGCAGTACTTC.

This chain uses TRBV18 with TRBJ1-2; 11 bases are shared with TRBD1. J lost 7 bases, V lost 5 bases, and 3 bases had no gene match. The germline CDR1 and CDR2 sequences are KGHSH and LQKENI. The CDR3 totals 13 residues. CDR3 residues: CASSGQGAFGYTF. CDR3 in DNA: TGTGCCAGCTCAGGACAGGGGGCGTTTGGCTACACCTTC.

As regards this clone: Relative to the germline gene, one junction end is altered; a read error may explain this. The rearrangement links TRBV6-2 or TRBV6-3 to TRBJ2-3, with D possibly being TRBD2 (5 bases). Per the germline V gene, CDR1 is MNHEY and CDR2 is SVGEGT. The CDR3 has 16 residues. The CDR3 bases are TGTGCCAGCAGTTCCCTTATCCGACTACCCAACAATCAGCCGTTCTTC. Residues: CASSSLIRLPNNQPFF.

The gene calls are TRBV10-3 and TRBJ1-2; the match to TRBD1 covers 8 bases. Germline lookup yields CDR1 ENHRY and CDR2 SYGVKD. After removal of 4 bases from V and 4 bases from J, the junction contained 8 bases not matched to a gene. The CDR3 length is 15 residues. The CDR3 DNA is TGTGCCATCAGTGCGTCACAGGGGGATTTCTATGGCTACACCTTC. Translating it yields CAISASQGDFYGYTF.

The rearrangement joins TRBV4-1 to TRBJ1-2; weak D call: TRBD1 (6 bases). The CDR3 loop spans 16 amino acids. Germline V lookup: CDR1 MGHRA, CDR2 YSYEKL. V was cut by 4 bases and J by 1 base, with 16 bases left in between. CDR3 nucleotide sequence: TGCGCCAGCAGCCCGCGTGAAGGGGGTGGTAACTATGGCTACACCTTC. Translation gives CASSPREGGGNYGYTF.

This rearrangement joins TRBV7-9 to TRBJ2-1; 14 bases line up with TRBD2. There are 17 residues in the CDR3. The ends lost 3 bases at V and 4 bases at J; junction bases unmatched: 5. Germline CDR1 SEHNR, CDR2 FQNEAQ (reference sequence). The CDR3 loop is CASSFTRTSGRYNEQFF. The CDR3 region has the DNA TGTGCCAGCAGCTTTACCCGGACTAGCGGGAGGTACAATGAGCAGTTCTTC. The full variable domain, rest sourced from reference TRBV7-9 and TRBJ2-1, is DTGVSQNPRHKITKRGQNVTFRCDPISEHNRLYWYRQTLGQGPEFLTYFQNEAQLEKSRLLSDRFSAERPKGSFSTLEIQRTEQGDSAMYLCASSFTRTSGRYNEQFFGPGTRLTVL.

This sequence joins TRBV6-2 or TRBV6-3 and TRBJ1-4; a possible D gene is TRBD1 (5 bases). Germline CDR1 is MNHEY and CDR2 is SVGEGT. Trimming took 1 base from V and 7 from J, leaving 13 bases between them. This CDR3 has 15 amino acids. As DNA, the CDR3 is TGTGCCAGCAGTTACTGGAGGGGAAAGGGTGAAAAACTGTTTTTT. Translating it yields CASSYWRGKGEKLFF.

This chain joins TRBV25-1 and TRBJ1-2; maybe TRBD1 (5 bases). This CDR3 has 14 amino acids. Germline CDR1 is MGHDK and CDR2 is SYGVNS. The V end was cut by 7 bases, the J end by 2 bases, with 14 bases between. CDR3 region: CASTGPGKNYGYTF. The CDR3 DNA reads as TGTGCCAGCACGGGGCCGGGAAAAAACTATGGCTACACCTTC.

J is TRBJ2-2 and V is TRBV19; a weak D match, TRBD2 (5 bases). The length of the CDR3 is 15 residues. The ends were cut back, 4 bases at V and 2 bases at J, with 11 bases in the middle. The germline gives CDR1 LNHDA, CDR2 SQIVND (reference sequence). The CDR3 reads CASSNGLANTGELFF. The CDR3 DNA reads TGTGCCAGTAGTAACGGGCTAGCTAACACCGGGGAGCTGTTTTTT.

This clone showed up just a few times. Here the CDR3 omits its conserved ending phenylalanine or tryptophan, so a read error is the likely source. The limits of the CDR3 on the DNA are not certain, so only TCRdb's listed CDR3 is given. The chain couples TRBV21-1 to TRBJ1-1. TRBV21-1 is described as a pseudogene. Counting both end residues, the CDR3 totals 10 amino acids. The CDR3 is CASSSHCFPP.

This rearrangement joins TRBV14 to TRBJ2-4, with a tentative D call TRBD2 (6 bases). V was pared by 4 bases and J by 8 bases, with 12 bases between. Germline V gives CDR1 SGHDN, CDR2 FVKESK. This CDR3 contains 13 residues. CDR3 residues: CASSREARDIQYF. The DNA for the CDR3 is TGTGCCAGCAGCCGGGAGGCCCGGGACATTCAGTACTTC.

This clone was detected only once. The CDR3 DNA reads TGTGCCAGCAGCGACAGACGATACAATCAGCCCCAGCATTTT. Protein: CASSDRRYNQPQHF. V is TRBV2 and J is TRBJ1-5; weak D call: TRBD1 (5 bases). Trimming stripped 6 bases from V and 3 bases from J, with 12 bases between. The CDR3 length is 14 residues. Germline CDR1 is SNHLY and CDR2 is FYNNEI.

This chain uses TRBV7-9 with TRBJ2-7, with no clear D. CDR3 size: 14 residues. The germline V gene encodes CDR1 SEHNR and CDR2 FQNEAQ (reference sequence). V was cut by 5 bases and J by 0 bases, with 11 bases left in between. DNA of the CDR3: TGTGCCAGCAGCAGCTACCAGAGCTCCTACGAGCAGTACTTC. This sequence encodes CASSSYQSSYEQYF. The whole variable domain, remainder taken from reference TRBV7-9 and TRBJ2-7, is DTGVSQNPRHKITKRGQNVTFRCDPISEHNRLYWYRQTLGQGPEFLTYFQNEAQLEKSRLLSDRFSAERPKGSFSTLEIQRTEQGDSAMYLCASSSYQSSYEQYFGPGTRLTVT.

The CDR3 DNA reads TGTGCCAGCAGCGCCGACCCCTACACCGGGGAGCTGTTTTTT. This gives the protein CASSADPYTGELFF. J is TRBJ2-2 and V is TRBV9; unclear D gene. The CDR3 extends over 14 amino acids. V lost 3 bases and J 3 bases, leaving 9 bases between the germline ends. The germline V gene encodes CDR1 SGDLS and CDR2 YYNGEE. The full variable domain, in which reference TRBV9 and TRBJ2-2 provide the parts outside the CDR3, is DSGVTQTPKHLITATGQRVTLRCSPRSGDLSVYWYQQSLDQGLQFLIQYYNGEERAKGNILERFSAQQFPDLHSELNLSSLELGDSALYFCASSADPYTGELFFGEGSRLTVL.

The chain couples TRBV3-1 (or the pseudogene TRBV3-2) to TRBJ2-1, with D tentatively TRBD2 (6 bases). With 4 bases removed from V and 4 bases from J, the gap between germline ends came to 14 bases. This CDR3 is 15 amino acids long. CDR1 is LGHDT, CDR2 YNNKEL, per germline (reference sequence). The CDR3 coding sequence is TGTGCCAGCAGCCGCCTGGCGGGACGTTACAATGAGCAGTTCTTC. Its translation: CASSRLAGRYNEQFF.

J is TRBJ2-4 and V is TRBV11-2, with TRBD2 matching 7 bases. V trimming: 5 bases; J trimming: 0 bases; junction bases outside the gene matches: 7. The CDR3 has 16 residues. The germline CDR1 and CDR2 sequences are SGHAT and FQNNGV. In DNA, the CDR3 is TGTGCCAGCAGCCCTACTAGCGTACTAGCCAAAAACATTCAGTACTTC. Amino acid sequence: CASSPTSVLAKNIQYF.

The V call is TRBV9, the J call TRBJ2-5, with TRBD2 matching over 8 bases. The germline gives CDR1 SGDLS, CDR2 YYNGEE. The V gene end was trimmed by 4 bases and the J gene end by 5 bases; junction bases not matched to a gene: 13. The CDR3 is 16 amino acids. The CDR3 sequence is CASSPGSGRAGETQYF. The CDR3 nucleotides read TGTGCCAGCAGCCCCGGGTCCGGGAGGGCCGGTGAGACCCAGTACTTC.

This chain joins TRBV7-9 and TRBJ1-1; no clear D. Per the germline V gene, CDR1 is SEHNR and CDR2 is FQNEAQ (reference sequence). The CDR3 length is 14 residues. The V end lost 2 bases, the J end lost 8 bases, and 15 bases lay between the germline ends. CDR3 nucleotides: TGTGCCAGCAGCTTAAAGGACCGCCACGGAGAAGCTTTCTTT. This codes for CASSLKDRHGEAFF.

This rearrangement joins TRBV3-1 (or the pseudogene TRBV3-2) to TRBJ1-1; 7 positions match TRBD1. J gave up 5 bases and V 1 base, and 10 bases lay outside the gene matches. Germline V lookup: CDR1 LGHDT, CDR2 YNNKEL (reference sequence). The CDR3 runs 16 residues. CDR3 nucleotide sequence: TGTGCCAGCAGCCAAGGTGGGACAGCCCGGGGTACTGAAGCTTTCTTT. Translation: CASSQGGTARGTEAFF.

The chain has TRBV12-3 or TRBV12-4 and TRBJ1-2, with D perhaps matching TRBD1 (6 bases). This CDR3 contains 13 residues. The V and J ends lost 4 bases and 7 bases respectively, with 13 bases between them. CDR3 bases: TGTGCCAGCAGTTCTGACAGGCGGGCTGGCTACACCTTC. Amino acid sequence: CASSSDRRAGYTF.

The V call is TRBV24-1, the J call TRBJ1-2; D is unresolved. Between the trimmed V and J ends, which lost 4 bases and 7 bases, there was a span of 12 bases. This CDR3 comprises 13 residues. Germline CDR1 is KGHDR and CDR2 is SFDVKD. CDR3 protein: CATSDPDGTGYTF. The CDR3 DNA follows: TGTGCCACCAGTGACCCCGACGGAACTGGCTACACCTTC.

This chain links TRBV24-1 with TRBJ1-1; D is undetermined. V dropped 4 bases and J dropped 2 bases, with 7 bases sitting between them. Germline lookup yields CDR1 KGHDR and CDR2 SFDVKD. The CDR3 contains 13 residues. CDR3 protein: CATSDRRNTEAFF. The CDR3 coding sequence is TGTGCCACCAGTGACCGACGTAACACTGAAGCTTTCTTT.